The 20 T cell receptor beta chains presented below share a single source sample, sequenced in a study of beta chain features in type 1 diabetes. These receptors have no known antigen. Expressed TCRB transcripts were sequenced because the entire RNA isolate underwent reverse transcription. TCRdb keeps only in-frame clones here, not all; method: immunoSEQ multiplex PCR. The sample lists around 600,000 clones, 9.5% to 15% seen once, with over 0.1% in the top ten. Broader study findings: For Type 1 diabetes patients, all four CD4+ subsets carried TCRB CDR3s that were moderately but significantly shorter.

What was sequenced was naive CD4+ T cells from blood. The receptors derive from a man between 25 and 39 years old with type 1 diabetes.

This sequence joins TRBV20-1 and TRBJ1-5; D not resolved. The CDR3 has 11 residues. Germline V gene sequence: CDR1 DFQATT, CDR2 SNEGSKA (reference sequence). Trimming pared 3 bases from V and 4 bases from J, leaving 4 bases between. CDR3 DNA: TGCAGTGCTAGGTTTAATCAGCCCCAGCATTTT. Translated, it gives CSARFNQPQHF.

CDR3 amino acids: CASSRPGQGLETQYF. The CDR3 nucleotides read TGTGCCAGCTCCAGACCGGGACAGGGTTTGGAGACCCAGTACTTC. The rearrangement uses TRBV28 and TRBJ2-5, with 9 bases fitting TRBD1. V dropped 8 bases and J dropped 5; count of bases not matched to a gene: 12. CDR3 length: 15 amino acids. Germline CDR1 and CDR2: MDHEN and SYDVKM.

The chain has TRBV5-6 and TRBJ2-7; tentatively, D is TRBD1 (5 bases). Germline lookup yields CDR1 SGHDT and CDR2 YYEEEE. V was clipped by 6 bases and J by 4 bases, with 14 bases between them. The CDR3 has 13 residues. The chain's CDR3 is CASTRAQGYEQYF. CDR3 sequence (DNA): TGTGCCAGCACCAGGGCTCAGGGTTACGAGCAGTACTTC.

This clone was detected a few times. V and J are TRBV10-3 and TRBJ1-4, with D uncertain. CDR3 size: 15 residues. Germline CDR1 ENHRY, CDR2 SYGVKD. V was cut by 3 bases and J by 3 bases, with 11 bases left in between. DNA for the CDR3: TGTGCCATCAGTGATTCGACCGACTCTAATGAAAAACTGTTTTTT. It encodes CAISDSTDSNEKLFF.

This clone was seen only a few times. This sequence joins TRBV6-1 and TRBJ1-4; D perhaps matches TRBD1 (5 bases). CDR3 length: 15 residues. In germline, CDR1 is MNHNS, CDR2 SASEGT. Trimming took off 3 bases at V and 6 bases at J, with 14 bases between the two ends. CDR3 residues: CASSEGPTLDEKLFF. The CDR3 DNA follows: TGTGCCAGCAGTGAGGGACCTACCTTGGATGAAAAACTGTTTTTT.

The chain is built from TRBV14 and TRBJ1-1, with 9 bases aligning to TRBD1. The V segment lost 4 bases and the J segment 9 bases; nucleotides outside the gene matches: 15. The CDR3 contains 16 residues. From germline, CDR1 is SGHDN and CDR2 FVKESK. This chain's CDR3 is CASSRPGTGSVSKAFF. Here the CDR3 DNA reads TGTGCCAGCAGCCGTCCCGGGACAGGGTCAGTGTCCAAAGCTTTCTTT. The full variable domain, completed using reference TRBV14 and TRBJ1-1, is EAGVTQFPSHSVIEKGQTVTLRCDPISGHDNLYWYRRVMGKEIKFLLHFVKESKQDESGMPNNRFLAERTGGTYSTLKVQPAELEDSGVYFCASSRPGTGSVSKAFFGQGTRLTVV.

The chain recombines TRBV27 with TRBJ2-7; 9 nucleotides align to TRBD2. This CDR3 comprises 16 residues. Trimming took 0 bases from V and 3 from J; bases not matched to a gene: 6. The germline CDR1 and CDR2 sequences are MNHEY and SMNVEV (reference sequence). The CDR3 sequence: CASSLSWRGGRYEQYF. CDR3 nucleotides: TGTGCCAGCAGTTTATCGTGGCGGGGGGGCCGCTACGAGCAGTACTTC.

This clone showed up just a few times. The V and J genes are TRBV9 and TRBJ1-6; the D is unclear. V dropped 0 bases and J dropped 1 base, with 8 bases sitting between them. CDR3 size: 16 residues. Germline V gives CDR1 SGDLS, CDR2 YYNGEE. The CDR3 DNA reads as TGTGCCAGCAGCGTAGCGGGCGTATCCTATAATTCACCCCTCCACTTT. This codes for CASSVAGVSYNSPLHF.

This clone has just a few counts. The V and J genes are TRBV4-2 and TRBJ1-4; D possibly corresponds to TRBD1 (6 bases). Deletions cut 4 bases from V and 8 bases from J, with 14 bases between. The CDR3 spans 14 residues. CDR1 and CDR2 (germline): LGHNA, YNFKEQ. This CDR3 is CASSPQGRLEKLFF. DNA of the CDR3: TGTGCCAGCAGCCCTCAGGGGAGGCTGGAAAAACTGTTTTTT.

This clone was counted only a few times. At one of its ends the junction is not consistent with the germline gene, which may arise from a read error. This sequence joins TRBV7-9 and TRBJ2-6; no clear D gene. Germline V CDR1 and CDR2: SEHNR, FQNEAQ (reference sequence). This CDR3 is built from 17 residues. The CDR3 reads CASSQGMGSSGANVLTF. The CDR3 nucleotides read TGCGCCAGCAGCCAAGGAATGGGAAGCTCTGGGGCCAACGTCCTGACTTTC.

As for this clone: This sample includes further DNA sequences coding for the same CDR3. This chain links TRBV9 with TRBJ2-1; D is possibly TRBD2 (5 bases). The CDR3 is made up of 14 amino acids. The V end was cut by 0 bases, the J end by 5 bases, with 9 bases between. Per the germline V gene, CDR1 is SGDLS and CDR2 is YYNGEE. CDR3 sequence reads: CASSVGGQNNEQFF. The CDR3 nucleotides are TGTGCCAGCAGCGTAGGAGGGCAGAACAATGAGCAGTTCTTC.

This clone was recorded a few times. V usage is TRBV29-1 and J usage is TRBJ2-5; D may correspond to TRBD1 or TRBD2 (5 bases each). Germline V gene sequence: CDR1 SQVTM, CDR2 ANQGSEA. Trimming shortened V by 4 bases and J by 7 bases, and 25 bases separated the two germline ends. The CDR3 totals 16 residues. CDR3 in amino acids: CSVVPRGPDSFGTQYF. As DNA, the CDR3 is TGCAGCGTTGTCCCTCGGGGACCAGACAGTTTCGGGACCCAGTACTTC.

V and J are TRBV7-9 and TRBJ2-5; D unresolved. This CDR3 has 14 residues. Deletions cut 1 base from V and 0 bases from J, with 6 bases between. The germline CDR1 and CDR2 sequences are SEHNR and FQNEAQ (reference sequence). The CDR3 region has the DNA TGTGCCAGCAGCTTAGTGGGAAACCAAGAGACCCAGTACTTC. This codes for CASSLVGNQETQYF. Looking up the rest from reference TRBV7-9 and TRBJ2-5 gives the full variable domain: DTGVSQNPRHKITKRGQNVTFRCDPISEHNRLYWYRQTLGQGPEFLTYFQNEAQLEKSRLLSDRFSAERPKGSFSTLEIQRTEQGDSAMYLCASSLVGNQETQYFGPGTRLLVL.

This clone has only a few counts. The CDR3: CASSGTGTGDWGYTF. The CDR3 DNA sequence: TGCGCCAGCAGTGGTACCGGGACAGGGGATTGGGGCTACACCTTC. The rearrangement links TRBV23-1 to TRBJ1-2, with TRBD1 matching 10 bases. TRBV23-1 is annotated as an ORF whose role is uncertain. The ends lost 5 bases at V and 8 bases at J; junction bases unmatched: 11. There are 15 residues in the CDR3.

This clone was seen a handful of times. The chain carries TRBV6-5 and TRBJ2-7; 7 bases agree with TRBD1. The V segment lost 6 bases and the J segment 5 bases; nucleotides outside the gene matches: 13. This CDR3 spans 15 amino acids. CDR1 and CDR2 (germline): MNHEY, SVGAGI. The CDR3 loop is CASSLSGQVPHEQYF. DNA of the CDR3: TGTGCCAGCAGCCTTTCAGGACAGGTGCCCCACGAGCAGTACTTC.

A few counts support this clone. The chain links TRBV30 to TRBJ1-4; D is perhaps TRBD1 (6 bases). Per the germline V gene, CDR1 is GTSNPN and CDR2 is SVGIG (reference sequence). Trimming shortened V by 2 bases and J by 5 bases, and 9 bases separated the two germline ends. This CDR3 is 13 amino acids long. This chain's CDR3 is CAWSRGLNEKLFF. The DNA of the CDR3 is TGTGCCTGGAGTCGGGGGCTAAATGAAAAACTGTTTTTT.

The chain employs TRBV5-6 and TRBJ2-5; 7 bases agree with TRBD1. In germline, CDR1 is SGHDT, CDR2 YYEEEE. The CDR3 length is 16 residues. Trimming at V came to 4 bases and at J to 0 bases, leaving 9 bases not matched to a gene. The CDR3 region has the DNA TGTGCCAGCAGCCAGACAGGGAGTACAAACCAAGAGACCCAGTACTTC. Amino acids: CASSQTGSTNQETQYF.

The chain employs TRBV10-3 and TRBJ2-2, with 8 nucleotides matching TRBD1. CDR1 is ENHRY and CDR2 is SYGVKD in the germline V gene. V lost 7 bases to trimming and J lost 6 bases; unmatched junction nucleotides: 7. This CDR3 contains 14 residues. CDR3 amino acids: CAITKDREAGELFF. CDR3 coding DNA: TGTGCCATCACAAAGGACAGGGAAGCCGGGGAGCTGTTTTTT.

This clone was picked up a small number of times. The V and J genes are TRBV6-6 and TRBJ2-4; D perhaps matches TRBD1 (6 bases). The CDR3 spans 15 residues. The germline V gene encodes CDR1 MNHNY and CDR2 SVGAGI (reference sequence). With 2 bases removed from V and 5 bases from J, the gap between germline ends came to 13 bases. The CDR3 DNA sequence: TGTGCCAGCAGTTACGGGACAAGGAACCAAAACATTCAGTACTTC. Its translation: CASSYGTRNQNIQYF.

This clone has more than one count but fewer than ten. The rearrangement links TRBV7-2 to TRBJ1-3; the D is unclear. The CDR3 is 14 amino acids. Germline CDR1 and CDR2: SGHTA and FQGNSA. V was cut by 6 bases and J by 0 bases, with 9 bases left in between. CDR3 sequence: CASSLSHSGNTIYF. The CDR3 DNA is TGTGCCAGCAGTCTCTCTCACTCTGGAAACACCATATATTTT.